The T cell receptor beta chain described here comes from a study of T-cell memory formation after mild COVID-19. Background on the study: TCR clusters were largely donor specific.

Germline-derived CDR1 and CDR2 are KGHDR and SFDVKD. Trimming left V 5 bases short and J 4 bases short, with 8 bases between. The CDR3 length is 14 residues. Notes on this clonotype: The antigen is undetermined.

Study-level results: Within pre-infection memory, some responding clones were found, suggesting cross-reactive memory joined. Clones from the second wave (peaking day 37) had unconfirmed SARS-CoV-2 specificity.

Constant-segment-primed 5'RACE gave TCR alpha and TCR beta cDNA libraries with sample barcodes and UMIs. TCRdb reprocessed the 5' RACE reads via MiXCR and lists one record per CDR3 protein. Seen here are about 350,000 distinct CDR3 sequences, roughly 13% observed once, and the top ten hold about 24%. The sample was PBMCs or a T cell subset sorted from them (not recorded which). The origin of this receptor is a young man who had mild COVID-19 (a few samples of this study predate the infection). Cell type and time point are not known. The rearrangement links TRBV24-1 to TRBJ2-6, with unresolved D. This CDR3 is CATSAPRGANVLTF. CDR3 bases: TGTGCCACCAGTGCCCCTCGGGGGGCCAACGTCCTGACTTTC.